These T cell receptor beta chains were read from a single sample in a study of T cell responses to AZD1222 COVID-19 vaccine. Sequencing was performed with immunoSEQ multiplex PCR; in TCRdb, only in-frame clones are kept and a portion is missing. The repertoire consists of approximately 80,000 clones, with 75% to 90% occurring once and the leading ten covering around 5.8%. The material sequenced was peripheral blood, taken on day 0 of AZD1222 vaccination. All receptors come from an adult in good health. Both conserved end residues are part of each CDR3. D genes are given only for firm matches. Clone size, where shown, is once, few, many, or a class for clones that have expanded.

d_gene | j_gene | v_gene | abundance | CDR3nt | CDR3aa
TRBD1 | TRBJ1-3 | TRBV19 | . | TGTGCCAGTACGACAGGGAGGGACTCTGGAAACACCATATATTTT | CASTTGRDSGNTIYF
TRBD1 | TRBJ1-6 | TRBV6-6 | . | TGTGCCAGCAGTACGACAGGGAGTCATTCACCCCTCCACTTT | CASSTTGSHSPLHF
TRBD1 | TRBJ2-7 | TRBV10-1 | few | TGCGCCAGTATCGGACAGGGGGCGATGAGCGAGCAGTACTTC | CASIGQGAMSEQYF
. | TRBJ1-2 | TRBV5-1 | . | TGCGCCAGCAGCCAAATGTCTGGGGAGGGGGGCTACACCTTC | CASSQMSGEGGYTF
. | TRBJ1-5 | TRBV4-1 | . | TGCGCCAGCAGCCGCCGTATGGCGAGCAATCAGCCCCAGCATTTT | CASSRRMASNQPQHF
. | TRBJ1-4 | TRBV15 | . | TGTGCCACCAGCAGAGACAGTTCCGGTAATGAAAAACTGTTTTTT | CATSRDSSGNEKLFF
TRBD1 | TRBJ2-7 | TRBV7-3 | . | TGTGCCAGCAGCCACCATCGGACAGGGGGTTCCTACGAGCAGTACTTC | CASSHHRTGGSYEQYF
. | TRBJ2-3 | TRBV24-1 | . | TGTGCCACCAGTGGCAGGGGGGACACCAGCACAGATACGCAGTATTTT | CATSGRGDTSTDTQYF
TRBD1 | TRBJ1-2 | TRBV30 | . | TGTGCCTGGAGCGGACAGGGTATCGGCTACACCTTC | CAWSGQGIGYTF
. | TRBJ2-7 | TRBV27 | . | TGTGCCAGCAGTTTGTCCTTTGGACTTGTCTCCTACGAGCAGTACTTC | CASSLSFGLVSYEQYF
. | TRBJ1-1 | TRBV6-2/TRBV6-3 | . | TGTGCCAGCAGTTACTCGACCAGGAGGGGCGACACTGAAGCTTTCTTT | CASSYSTRRGDTEAFF
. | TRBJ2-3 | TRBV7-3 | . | TGTGCCAGCAGCTTAACCGTACGCGGAGATACGCAGTATTTT | CASSLTVRGDTQYF
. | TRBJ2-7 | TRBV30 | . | TGTGCCTGGGGCCCTGGACAGAAAATGGCCGAGCAGTACTTC | CAWGPGQKMAEQYF
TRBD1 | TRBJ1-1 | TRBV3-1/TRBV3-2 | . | TGTGCCAGCAGCCGTCAACAGGGGGCCAACACTGAAGCTTTCTTT | CASSRQQGANTEAFF
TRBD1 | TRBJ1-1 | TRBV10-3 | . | TGTGCCATCAACAGGGGGACTGAAGCTTTCTTT | CAINRGTEAFF
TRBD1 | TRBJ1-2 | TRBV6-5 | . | TGTGCCAGCAGGGGGACGGGCTCAGGGGGCTTTGGCTACACCTTC | CASRGTGSGGFGYTF
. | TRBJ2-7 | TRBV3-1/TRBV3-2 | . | TGTGCCAGCAGCCAAGAACCCCACAGACCGCCCTACGAGCAGTACTTC | CASSQEPHRPPYEQYF
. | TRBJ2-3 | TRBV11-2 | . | TGTGCCAGCAGCCTTCGGCAGGGGAGGCCAGATACGCAGTATTTT | CASSLRQGRPDTQYF
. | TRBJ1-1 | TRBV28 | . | TGTGCCAGCAGTTCCCAGGGCGCTGGGAACACTGAAGCTTTCTTT | CASSSQGAGNTEAFF
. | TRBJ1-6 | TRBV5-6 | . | TGTGCCAGCACCCTCAGAAGCTGGTATAATTCACCCCTCCACTTT | CASTLRSWYNSPLHF
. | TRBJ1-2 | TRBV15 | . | TGTGCCACCAGCAGAGATCGGTTTCAGGTCGGCGGCTACACCTTC | CATSRDRFQVGGYTF
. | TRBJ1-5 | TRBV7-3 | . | TGTGCCAGCAGCCCTCCTTACGACAGTCCGTATAGCAATCAGCCCCAGCATTTT | CASSPPYDSPYSNQPQHF
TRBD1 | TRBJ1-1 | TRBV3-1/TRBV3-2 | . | TGTGCCAGCAGCCAAGCCCAGGGGGCGCGGACTGAAGCTTTCTTT | CASSQAQGARTEAFF
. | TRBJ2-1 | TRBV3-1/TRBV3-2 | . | TGTGCCAGCAGCCAAGGGGGCGTGGCTGCCTACAATGAGCAGTTCTTC | CASSQGGVAAYNEQFF